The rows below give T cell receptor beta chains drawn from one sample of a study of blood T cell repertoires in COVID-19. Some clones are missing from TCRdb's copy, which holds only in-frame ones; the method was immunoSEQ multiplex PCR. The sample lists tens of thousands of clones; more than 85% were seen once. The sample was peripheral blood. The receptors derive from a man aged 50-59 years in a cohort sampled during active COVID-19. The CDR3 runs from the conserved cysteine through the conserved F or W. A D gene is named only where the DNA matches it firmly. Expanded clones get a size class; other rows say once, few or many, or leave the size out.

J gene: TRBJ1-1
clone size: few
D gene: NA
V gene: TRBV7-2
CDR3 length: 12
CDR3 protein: CASSILSTEAFF
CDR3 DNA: TGTGCCAGCAGCATCCTGAGCACTGAAGCTTTCTTT

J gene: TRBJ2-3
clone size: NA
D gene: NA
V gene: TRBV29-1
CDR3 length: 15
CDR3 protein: CSDMAGVLSTDTQYF
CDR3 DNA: TGCAGCGATATGGCAGGGGTCCTCTCCACAGATACGCAGTATTTT

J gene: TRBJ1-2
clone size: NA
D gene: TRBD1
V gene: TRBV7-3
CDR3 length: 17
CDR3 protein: CASSDTGTGGGLDGYTF
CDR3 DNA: TGTGCCAGCAGCGACACCGGGACAGGGGGCGGATTAGATGGCTACACCTTC

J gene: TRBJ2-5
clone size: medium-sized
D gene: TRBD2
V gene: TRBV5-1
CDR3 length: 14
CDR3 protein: CASSFRDYEETQYF
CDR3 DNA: TGCGCCAGCAGCTTTCGGGACTATGAAGAGACCCAGTACTTC

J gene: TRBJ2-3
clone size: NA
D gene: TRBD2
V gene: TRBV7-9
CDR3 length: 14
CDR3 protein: CASSLGGGVDTQYF
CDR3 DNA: TGTGCCAGCAGCTTAGGCGGGGGGGTAGATACGCAGTATTTT

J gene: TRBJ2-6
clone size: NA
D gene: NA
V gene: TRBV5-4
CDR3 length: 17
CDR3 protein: CASSFGQSNSGANVLTF
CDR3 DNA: TGTGCCAGCAGCTTCGGACAGAGCAATTCTGGGGCCAACGTCCTGACTTTC

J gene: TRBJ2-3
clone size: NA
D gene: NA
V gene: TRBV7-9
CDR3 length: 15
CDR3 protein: CASSYFSLSTDTQYF
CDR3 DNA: TGTGCCAGCAGCTACTTTTCTCTTAGCACAGATACGCAGTATTTT

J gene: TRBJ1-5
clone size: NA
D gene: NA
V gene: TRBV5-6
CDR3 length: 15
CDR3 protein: CASSLGAAINQPQHF
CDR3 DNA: TGTGCCAGCAGCTTGGGCGCAGCGATCAATCAGCCCCAGCATTTT

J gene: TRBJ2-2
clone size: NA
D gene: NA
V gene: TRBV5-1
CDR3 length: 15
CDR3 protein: CASRTGLPQTGELFF
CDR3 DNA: TGCGCCAGCCGGACGGGACTTCCCCAGACCGGGGAGCTGTTTTTT

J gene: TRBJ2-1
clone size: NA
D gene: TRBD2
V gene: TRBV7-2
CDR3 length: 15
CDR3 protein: CASSFGAGEHNEQFF
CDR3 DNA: TGTGCCAGCAGCTTCGGAGCGGGGGAACACAATGAGCAGTTCTTC

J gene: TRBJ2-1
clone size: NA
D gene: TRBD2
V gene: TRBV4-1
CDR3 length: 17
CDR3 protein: CASSQDWRTSGAMDRFF
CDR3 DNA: TGCGCCAGCAGCCAAGATTGGAGGACTAGCGGGGCCATGGACCGGTTCTTC

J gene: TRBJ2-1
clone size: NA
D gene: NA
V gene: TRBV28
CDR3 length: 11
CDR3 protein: CASRLGTEQFF
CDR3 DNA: TGTGCCAGCAGACTTGGGACAGAGCAGTTCTTC

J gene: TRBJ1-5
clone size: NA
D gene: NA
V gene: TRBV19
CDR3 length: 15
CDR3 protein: CASSPFPDSGQPQHF
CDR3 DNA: TGTGCCAGTAGTCCTTTCCCGGACAGCGGTCAGCCCCAGCATTTT

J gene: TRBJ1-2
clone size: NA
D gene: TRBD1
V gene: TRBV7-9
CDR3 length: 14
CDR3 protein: CASSVGQGADGYTF
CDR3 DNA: TGTGCCAGCAGCGTCGGACAGGGGGCTGATGGCTACACCTTC

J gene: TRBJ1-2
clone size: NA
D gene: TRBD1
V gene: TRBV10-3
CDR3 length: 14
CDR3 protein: CAISENRGGYGYTF
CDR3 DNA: TGTGCCATCAGTGAGAACAGGGGGGGCTATGGCTACACCTTC

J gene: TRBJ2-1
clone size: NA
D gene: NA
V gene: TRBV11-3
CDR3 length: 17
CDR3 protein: CASSPPTGVSSYNEQFF
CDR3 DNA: TGTGCCAGCAGCCCGCCGACGGGGGTAAGCTCCTACAATGAGCAGTTCTTC

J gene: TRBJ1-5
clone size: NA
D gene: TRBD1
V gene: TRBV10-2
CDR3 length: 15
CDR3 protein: CASSDGTGLYQPQHF
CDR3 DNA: TGCGCCAGCAGTGACGGGACAGGGTTGTATCAGCCCCAGCATTTT

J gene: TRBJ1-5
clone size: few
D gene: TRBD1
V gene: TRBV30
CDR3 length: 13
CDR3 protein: CAWSRGYNQPQHF
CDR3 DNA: TGTGCCTGGAGCAGGGGGTACAATCAGCCCCAGCATTTT

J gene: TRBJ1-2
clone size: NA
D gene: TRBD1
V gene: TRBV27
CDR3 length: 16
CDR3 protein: CASSFDLGTGPGGYTF
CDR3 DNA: TGTGCCAGCAGTTTTGACCTCGGGACAGGGCCCGGTGGCTACACCTTC

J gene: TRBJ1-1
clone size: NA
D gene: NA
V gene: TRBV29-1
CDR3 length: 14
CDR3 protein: CSVEDSSMNTEAFF
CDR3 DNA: TGCAGCGTTGAAGATAGTTCAATGAACACTGAAGCTTTCTTT

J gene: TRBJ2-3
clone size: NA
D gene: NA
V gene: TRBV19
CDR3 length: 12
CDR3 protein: CASSNNLATQYF
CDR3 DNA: TGTGCCAGTAGTAACAACCTAGCTACGCAGTATTTT

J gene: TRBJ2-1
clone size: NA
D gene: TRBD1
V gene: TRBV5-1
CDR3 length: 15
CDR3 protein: CASSETGGTYNEQFF
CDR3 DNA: TGCGCCAGCAGCGAGACAGGGGGAACCTACAATGAGCAGTTCTTC

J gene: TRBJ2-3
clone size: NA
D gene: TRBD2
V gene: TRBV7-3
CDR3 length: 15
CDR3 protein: CASSQTSESTDTQYF
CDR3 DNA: TGTGCCAGCAGCCAGACTAGCGAAAGCACAGATACGCAGTATTTT

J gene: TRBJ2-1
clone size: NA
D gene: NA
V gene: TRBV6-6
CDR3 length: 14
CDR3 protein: CASSWSLVYNEQFF
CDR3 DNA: TGTGCCAGCAGCTGGAGCCTGGTTTACAATGAGCAGTTCTTC

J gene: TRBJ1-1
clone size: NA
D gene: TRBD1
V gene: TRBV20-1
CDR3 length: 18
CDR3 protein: CSASGAAGGAAGNTEAFF
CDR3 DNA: TGCAGTGCTAGTGGGGCGGCAGGGGGAGCCGCGGGGAACACTGAAGCTTTCTTT

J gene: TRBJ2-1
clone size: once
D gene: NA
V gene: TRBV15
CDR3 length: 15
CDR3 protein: CATSSGVLSRDEQFF
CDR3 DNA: TGTGCCACCAGCAGCGGGGTTCTTAGCAGAGATGAGCAGTTCTTC

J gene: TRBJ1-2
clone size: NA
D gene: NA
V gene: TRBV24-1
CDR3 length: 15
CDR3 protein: CATSDPRDTNYGYTF
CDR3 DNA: TGTGCCACCAGTGATCCCCGGGACACTAACTATGGCTACACCTTC

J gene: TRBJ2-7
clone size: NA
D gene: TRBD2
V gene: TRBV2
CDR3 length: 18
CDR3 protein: CASSPLAGGPFTHGEQYF
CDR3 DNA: TGTGCCAGCAGCCCCCTAGCGGGGGGGCCATTTACGCATGGAGAGCAGTACTTC

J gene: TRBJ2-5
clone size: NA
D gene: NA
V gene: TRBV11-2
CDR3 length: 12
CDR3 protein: CASSDLSGTQYF
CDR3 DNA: TGTGCCAGCAGCGATCTATCCGGGACCCAGTACTTC

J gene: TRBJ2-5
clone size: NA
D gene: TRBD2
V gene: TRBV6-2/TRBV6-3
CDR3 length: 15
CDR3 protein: CASSSLARMGETQYF
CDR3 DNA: TGTGCCAGCAGTTCACTAGCGAGGATGGGAGAGACCCAGTACTTC

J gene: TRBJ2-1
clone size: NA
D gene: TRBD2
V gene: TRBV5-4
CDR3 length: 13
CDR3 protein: CASSKGGMYEQFF
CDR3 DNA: TGTGCCAGCAGCAAGGGAGGGATGTATGAGCAGTTCTTC

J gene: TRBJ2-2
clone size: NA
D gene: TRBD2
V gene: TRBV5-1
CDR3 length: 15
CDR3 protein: CASRPPGTSGGELFF
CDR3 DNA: TGCGCCAGCCGCCCCCCCGGGACTAGCGGCGGGGAGCTGTTTTTT

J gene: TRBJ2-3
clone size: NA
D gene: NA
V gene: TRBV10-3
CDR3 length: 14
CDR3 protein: CAISEFEIKDTQYF
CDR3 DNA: TGTGCCATCAGTGAATTCGAGATCAAAGATACGCAGTATTTT

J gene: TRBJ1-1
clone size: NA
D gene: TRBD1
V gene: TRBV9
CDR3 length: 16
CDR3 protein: CASSGRDRVGNTEAFF
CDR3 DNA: TGTGCCAGCAGCGGCCGGGACAGGGTGGGGAACACTGAAGCTTTCTTT

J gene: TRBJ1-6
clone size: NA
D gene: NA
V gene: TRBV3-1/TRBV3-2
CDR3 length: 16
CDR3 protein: CASSQDSDRYNSPLHF
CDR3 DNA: TGTGCCAGCAGCCAAGACAGTGACAGATATAATTCACCCCTCCACTTT

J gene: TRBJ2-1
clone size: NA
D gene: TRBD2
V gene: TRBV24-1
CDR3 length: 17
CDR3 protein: CATSDETGLAKKGEQFF
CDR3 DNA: TGTGCCACCAGTGATGAGACAGGACTAGCGAAAAAGGGTGAGCAGTTCTTC

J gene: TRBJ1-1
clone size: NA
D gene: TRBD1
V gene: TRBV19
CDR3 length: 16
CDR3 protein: CASSRDRENVNTEAFF
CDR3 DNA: TGTGCCAGTAGCCGCGACAGGGAGAACGTGAACACTGAAGCTTTCTTT

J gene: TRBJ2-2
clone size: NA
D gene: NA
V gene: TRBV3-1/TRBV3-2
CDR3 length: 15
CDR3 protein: CASSPRGAPRGELFF
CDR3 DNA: TGTGCCAGCAGCCCCCGGGGGGCTCCCAGGGGGGAGCTGTTTTTT

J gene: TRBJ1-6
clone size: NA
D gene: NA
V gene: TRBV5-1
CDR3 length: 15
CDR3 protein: CASSLAQADRAPLHF
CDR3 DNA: TGCGCCAGCAGCTTGGCACAGGCCGACCGGGCACCCCTCCACTTT

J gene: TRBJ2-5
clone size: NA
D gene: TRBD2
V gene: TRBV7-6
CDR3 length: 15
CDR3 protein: CASSPGGGRWETQYF
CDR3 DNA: TGTGCCAGCAGCCCCGGCGGGGGAAGGTGGGAGACCCAGTACTTC

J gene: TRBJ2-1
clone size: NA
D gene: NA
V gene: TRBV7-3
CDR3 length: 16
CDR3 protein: CASSLTLGAAYNEQFF
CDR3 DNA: TGTGCCAGCAGCTTAACGTTAGGGGCGGCCTACAATGAGCAGTTCTTC

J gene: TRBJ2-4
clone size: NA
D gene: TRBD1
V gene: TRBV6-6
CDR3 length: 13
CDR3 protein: CASLTGGRDIQYF
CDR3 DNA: TGTGCCAGCCTGACAGGGGGTAGAGACATTCAGTACTTC

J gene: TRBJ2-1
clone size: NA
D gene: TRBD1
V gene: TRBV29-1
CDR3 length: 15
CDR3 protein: CSVEDGTATYNEQFF
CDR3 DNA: TGCAGCGTTGAAGATGGGACAGCCACCTACAATGAGCAGTTCTTC

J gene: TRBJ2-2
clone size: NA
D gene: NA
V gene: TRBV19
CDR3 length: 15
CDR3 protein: CASRLEGLYTGELFF
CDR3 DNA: TGTGCCAGTAGACTAGAGGGACTCTACACCGGGGAGCTGTTTTTT

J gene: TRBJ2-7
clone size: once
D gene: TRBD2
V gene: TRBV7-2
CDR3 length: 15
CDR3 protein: CASSTQTSGGYEQYF
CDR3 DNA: TGTGCCAGCAGCACGCAGACTAGCGGGGGTTACGAGCAGTACTTC

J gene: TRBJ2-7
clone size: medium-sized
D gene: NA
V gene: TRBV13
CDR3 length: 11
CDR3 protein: CASSSNYEQYF
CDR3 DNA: TGTGCCAGCAGCTCCAACTACGAGCAGTACTTC

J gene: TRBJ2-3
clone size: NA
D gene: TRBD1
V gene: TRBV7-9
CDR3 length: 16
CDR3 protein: CASSPPDRGRIDTQYF
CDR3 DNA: TGTGCCAGCAGCCCCCCGGACAGGGGGCGTATAGATACGCAGTATTTT

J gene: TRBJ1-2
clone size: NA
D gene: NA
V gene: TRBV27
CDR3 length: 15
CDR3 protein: CASRGQQGAWYGYTF
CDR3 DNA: TGTGCCAGCAGGGGCCAACAAGGGGCTTGGTATGGCTACACCTTC

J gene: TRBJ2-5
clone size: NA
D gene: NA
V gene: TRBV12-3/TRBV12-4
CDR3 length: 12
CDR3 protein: CASSFSGETQYF
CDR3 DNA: TGTGCCAGCAGTTTTAGTGGAGAGACCCAGTACTTC

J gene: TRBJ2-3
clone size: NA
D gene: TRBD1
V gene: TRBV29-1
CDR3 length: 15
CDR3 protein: CSVEVDRGPSDTQYF
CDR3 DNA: TGCAGCGTTGAAGTCGACAGGGGGCCGTCAGATACGCAGTATTTT

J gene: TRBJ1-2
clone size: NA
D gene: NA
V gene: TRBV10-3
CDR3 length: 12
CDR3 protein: CAISADSYGYTF
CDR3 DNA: TGTGCCATCAGTGCGGACAGCTATGGCTACACCTTC

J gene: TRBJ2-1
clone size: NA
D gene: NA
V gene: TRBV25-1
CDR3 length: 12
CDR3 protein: CASSIQGILQFF
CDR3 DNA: TGTGCCAGCAGTATACAGGGAATTTTACAGTTCTTC

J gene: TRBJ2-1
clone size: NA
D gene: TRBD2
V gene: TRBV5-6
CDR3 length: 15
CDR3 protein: CASSLMRGGMNEQFF
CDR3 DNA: TGTGCCAGCAGCTTGATGCGGGGGGGCATGAATGAGCAGTTCTTC

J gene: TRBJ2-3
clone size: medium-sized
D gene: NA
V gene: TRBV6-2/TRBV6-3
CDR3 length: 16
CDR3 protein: CASSTITRLVTDTQYF
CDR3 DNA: TGTGCCAGCAGCACTATCACCCGCCTGGTCACAGATACGCAGTATTTT

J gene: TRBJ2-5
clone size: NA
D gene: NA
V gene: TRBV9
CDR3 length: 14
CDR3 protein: CASSVSSREETQYF
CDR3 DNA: TGTGCCAGCAGCGTAAGTTCCAGGGAAGAGACCCAGTACTTC

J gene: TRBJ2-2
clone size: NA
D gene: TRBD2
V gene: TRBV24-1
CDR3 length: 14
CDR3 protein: CATTSGSKVGELFF
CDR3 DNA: TGTGCCACTACTAGCGGGAGTAAGGTCGGGGAGCTGTTTTTT

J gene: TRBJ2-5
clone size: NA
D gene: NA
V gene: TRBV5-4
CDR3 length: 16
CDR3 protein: CASSLAFAGAQETQYF
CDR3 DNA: TGTGCCAGCAGCTTGGCCTTCGCGGGGGCCCAAGAGACCCAGTACTTC

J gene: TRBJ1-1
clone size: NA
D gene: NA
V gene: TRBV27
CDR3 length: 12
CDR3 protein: CASSSLGTEAFF
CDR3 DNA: TGTGCCAGCAGTTCTCTCGGCACTGAAGCTTTCTTT

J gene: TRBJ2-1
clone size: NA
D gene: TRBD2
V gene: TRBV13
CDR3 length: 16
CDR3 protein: CASSLDSAGVYNEQFF
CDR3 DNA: TGTGCCAGCAGCTTAGATTCGGCGGGGGTCTACAATGAGCAGTTCTTC

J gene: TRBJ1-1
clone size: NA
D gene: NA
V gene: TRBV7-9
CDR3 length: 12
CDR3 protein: CASSKGNSEAFF
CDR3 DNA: TGTGCCAGCAGCAAGGGGAACAGTGAAGCTTTCTTT